The clone carrying this T cell receptor (beta chain) was observed at least ten times. These data belong to a study of Graves' ophthalmopathy and Graves' hyperthyroidism. The wider study: Before any treatment was given, at initial diagnosis, peripheral blood was collected.

Amplified material comprised TCR beta CDR3 regions derived from RNA transcripts. Amplification began with first-round RT-PCR using HTBI primers, then second-round multiplex PCR was performed. MiXCR, applied by TCRdb to the multiplex PCR reads, yields one record per CDR3 protein. The sample lists about 620,000 distinct CDR3 sequences, approximately 21% seen once, with approximately 7% in the top ten. Patients in the hyperthyroidism group, adults aged 18 to 65, were newly diagnosed, under 2 months' duration. Patients were left out if they had other autoimmune diseases, uncontrolled infections, pregnancy or lactation. V lost 6 bases and J lost 1, with 9 bases in between. This CDR3 region has 13 residues.

This sequence originates from a woman aged 18-29 years with stable Graves' hyperthyroidism. Some clones in this sample may be carry-over from other donors' samples. The chain carries TRBV12-3 or TRBV12-4 and TRBJ1-1; unclear D gene. Sequenced sample: peripheral blood. CDR3 sequence (DNA): TGTGCCAGCAGAACGACACAGAACACTGAAGCTTTCTTT. Its protein is CASRTTQNTEAFF.